Included here is one T cell receptor (beta chain) sequence, with context. Its cognate antigen has yet to be identified. No much larger clone exists at a distance of one base, and base qualities are not known. The germline V gene encodes CDR1 SGHTA and CDR2 FQGTGA. CDR3 length: 16 amino acids, cysteine to phenylalanine. The CDR3 DNA has 48 bases and is translated from base 1. V and J are truncated by 5 bases and 8 bases respectively, leaving an intervening sequence of 21 bases. Library creation used the immunoSEQ multiplex PCR assay. The multiplex PCR relied on a mix of 60 forward primers for TCR Vbeta segments and 13 reverse primers for TCR Jbeta segments. A multiplex PCR assay on genomic DNA amplified the CDR3 region of rearranged TCR beta genes. Amplified TCR beta libraries were sequenced as 87-base-pair reads on the Illumina HiSeq System. In the original analysis: A later analysis tallied roughly 80 million unique TCR beta chains across the 550 to 850 repertoires, and around 12 million of those chains were shared by two or more donors. A nearest-neighbor algorithm error-corrected the raw reads and collapsed the reads into unique sequences, merging closely related sequences to remove PCR and sequencing errors. V, D and J gene segments were assigned by aligning CDR3 sequences to IMGT reference sequences. For a sequence to be retained, a match of at least six nucleotides was required to both a V gene segment and a J gene segment. Rearrangements were called productive when the CDR3 lacked stop codons and stayed in frame with V and J; all others were non-productive. Following IMGT convention, CDR3 was defined as the stretch from the second conserved V-encoded cysteine up to the conserved J-encoded phenylalanine. The earlier analysis of about 640 of the donors excluded any sequence lacking an unambiguous match to a single V gene segment. In an earlier analysis of 587 of the donors, V segments were called functional above 56.7% productive rearrangements and were called segregating when the between-donor standard deviation exceeded 5%. To diagnose cytomegalovirus status from the catalog of TCR beta chain sequences, a statistical classification framework was built. V and J gene assignment, in a later analysis, came from comparing TCR nucleotide sequences with IMGT/GENE-DB human TR gene sequences. A later analysis assigned CDR3 sequences and most-parsimonious VDJ recombination scenarios with the TCRdist pipeline. In a later analysis, each TCR beta chain was defined by its CDR3 amino acid sequence together with its V-gene family, and reads without a unique V-gene family were excluded. In a later analysis, 500 to 650 highly shared, low-generation-probability nucleotide sequences were removed to address suspected cross-contamination and a sequencing artifact. In a later analysis, a clonal expansion index for each public chain was calculated from normalized within-repertoire ranks of inferred template counts. In a later analysis, generation probabilities were computed using a VDJ recombination model fitted to out-of-frame rearrangements, and the results were checked against IGoR. In a later analysis, TCR-TCR, TCR-HLA and TCR-CMV co-occurrence was scored with hypergeometric tests, and a repertoire-size bias correction was applied to TCR pairs. In a later analysis, false discovery rates were estimated by permuting HLA or CMV assignments 20 times. A later analysis grouped co-occurring TCRs with DBSCAN, adding TCRdist sequence similarity when clustering within HLA-allele-positive subsets. Repertoires with fewer than 30,000 or more than 120,000 public chains, plus five repertoires with anomalous nucleotide sharing, were excluded from co-occurrence clustering. TCRdb limited this immuneACCESS table to in-frame rearrangements with V and J called. A share of clones is missing; checked studies link under half to unresolved V genes, and the rest is unexplained. V and J calls and clone size are those listed in that table; D and trimming were worked out from the DNA. The table for this sample lists about 110,000 clones; more than 60% of them were counted only once. The top ten clones comprise about 5% of the sample.

The data stem from a study of cytomegalovirus exposure and HLA in healthy donors (dated by TCRdb to between 2016 and 2019). About the full investigation: An earlier analysis of several hundred of the donors reported 276 Gb of sequence data and around 110 million unique TCR beta sequences obtained from approximately 180 million T cells. The study combined high-throughput TCR immunosequencing, statistical association of individual TCRs with disease status, and machine learning to predict cytomegalovirus infection status. An early release covering roughly 640 HLA-typed donors comprised about 320 gigabases of sequencing data and tens of millions of unique TCR sequences. Among 398 genotyped donors of the cohort, an average of approximately 250,000 unique TCR beta nucleotide sequences were sequenced per donor, roughly 20% of them non-productive. The genetic ancestry cluster associated with self-reported Caucasian donors included 70% to 85% of the roughly 380 genotyped donors. The aim of the study was to test whether cataloging public T cell receptors could identify signatures of past pathogen exposure. In a later analysis, previously published TCR beta repertoires from hundreds of donors were re-analyzed and high-resolution HLA genotyping was added so that TCR occurrence patterns could be studied. To decide whether each TCR beta V gene segment behaved as functional or pseudogenic, an earlier analysis of some 600 of the donors relied on high-throughput TCR beta sequencing. The number of typed donors differed by locus: 629-630 for A, B, C, DRB1 and DQB1; approximately 520 for DQA1; over 600 for DPA1; and roughly 450 for DPB1. Class I and class II HLA loci were covered by the typing at four-digit resolution. Alongside the repertoire data, information on donor age, sex, ethnicity and CMV serostatus was compiled. All discovery cohort repertoires had been generated on a single sequencing platform. In the later analysis, no new phenotypic data were used to find candidate immune exposures; instead, reliance was placed on TCR beta sequences and their occurrence across donors. Using immunosequencing, the study profiled T cell repertoires from approximately 700 subjects and related those repertoires to cytomegalovirus serostatus. Along with the approximately 700-subject first cohort, a separate validation cohort of over 90 different subjects was used. Genome-wide SNP genotypes for about 55% of the roughly 670 donors were used in a later genetic analysis, which treated that subset as a discovery cohort. Because of strong linkage in the cohort, roughly 5 DR-DQ haplotypes were treated as single units for association and clustering. What the authors observed across the whole study: When HLA alleles, especially DR and DQ, strongly co-occurred, attributing TCR associations to individual alleles was difficult. This cohort had only TCR beta chains sequenced, and the lack of alpha or paired-chain data limited which features could be detected. Compared with equally common non-associated chains, HLA-associated TCR beta chains in a later analysis were more clonally expanded and had lower generation probabilities. Compared with the approximately 700-donor mean, donors in an Asian-associated ancestry cluster had fewer N-insertions in productive TCRs, according to a later genetic analysis. CMV serostatus was the only immune exposure information available for the cohort. Over 15 rarely observed V segments, including chromosome 9 orphons, were excluded from the earlier analysis of several hundred of the donors because counts were too low. Across donors, most TCR sequences were observed very rarely, whereas some public TCRs were present in many individuals. A few of the identified cytomegalovirus-associated TCR beta chains were confirmed in vitro to be specific for cytomegalovirus antigens. The study listed approximately 150 TCR beta chains as associated with cytomegalovirus. A later analysis found that most CMV-associated TCR beta chains appeared HLA-restricted, with HLA associations seemingly driven largely by CMV exposure. It was suggested by the authors that the approach could potentially be generalized to other disease states and immunological phenotypes. A later analysis found that TCR association rates varied across HLA loci, with DRB1 alleles showing the most associated TCRs and HLA-C alleles the fewest. Linkage disequilibrium might explain the correlated functional status among segregating V segments, but an unknown experimental factor could not be ruled out. Because some donors lacked HLA typing at each locus, the association tests relied only on the typed subset. An association between a missense DCLRE1C variant and V-gene and J-gene trimming of TCR beta chains was found in a later genetic analysis and replicated in an independent cohort. A further reported finding was that TCR beta sequences accurately predicted the HLA-A and HLA-B alleles for most subjects in the first cohort. Specific HLA alleles were associated with around 18,000 TCR beta sequences at a false discovery rate of 0.05 in a later analysis. Roughly uniform sequencing depth across donors was assumed in presence/absence analyses, although this assumption may not hold. Because the 87-base-pair reads could not distinguish some IMGT-functional V segments, including TRBV6-2 and TRBV6-3, those segments were excluded. Broadly in line with IMGT annotations, most TCR beta V segments showed up in productive rearrangements about 90% or about 30% of the time in an earlier analysis of 587 of the donors. A cluster of highly shared sequence variants was judged likely to be a technical artifact of the sequencing pipeline. Several of the top co-occurrence clusters appeared to be linked to parvovirus B19, influenza, CMV and Epstein-Barr virus, according to a later analysis. Cytomegalovirus status was reported to be diagnosed by the classifier with high specificity and sensitivity in both the original and validation cohorts.

In total, more than 500 healthy bone marrow donors made up the cohort. At the time of sampling, every cohort member was nominally healthy, though immune exposures that went unrecorded were likely present. The donor was CMV seropositive and belonged to the group of 250 to 350 seropositive cohort members. A peripheral blood sample was provided by each donor, and peripheral blood mononuclear cells were used for TCR beta sequencing. The Qiagen DNeasy Blood Extraction Kit was used to extract genomic DNA from the blood cell samples. Sequencing was performed on PBMCs. This receptor was taken from a female donor in good health and CMV-seropositive. The chain links TRBV7-3 with TRBJ1-4, and TRBD1 may be the D gene, going by 6 matching bases. The CDR3 protein sequence reads: CASSPTNYRVGEKLFF. The nucleotide sequence is given as TGTGCCAGCAGCCCTACAAACTACAGGGTTGGCGAAAAACTGTTTTTT.